One and the same sample provided the 13 T cell receptor beta chains below, sequenced in a study of shared clonotypes between healthy human individuals. TCRdb keeps only in-frame clones here, not all; method: immunoSEQ multiplex PCR. In the table there are roughly 2,000,000 clones, roughly 94% of which are singletons. Positively selected for CCR7, the CD45RO-negative cells used as naive CD8 cells excluded terminally differentiated effector memory CD45RA+ cells. Sequenced sample: naive CD8+ T cells sorted from blood. These receptors all stem from a young man in good health.

This chain connects TRBV7-8 to TRBJ1-2; 7 nucleotides agree with TRBD1. Germline CDR1 is SGHVS and CDR2 is FQNEAQ. With 4 bases clipped from V and 2 bases from J, the junction kept 4 bases outside the gene matches. The CDR3 covers 14 residues. The chain's CDR3 is CASSYSDRNYGYTF. CDR3 nucleotide sequence: TGTGCCAGCAGCTATTCGGACAGGAACTATGGCTACACCTTC.

The chain links TRBV27 to TRBJ2-3, with a weak D call TRBD2 (5 bases). Germline lookup yields CDR1 MNHEY and CDR2 SMNVEV (reference sequence). The length of the CDR3 is 15 residues. Trimming took off 8 bases at V and 6 bases at J, with 21 bases between the two ends. CDR3 in amino acids: CASHSSGVGADTQYF. The CDR3 DNA is TGTGCCAGCCACTCGTCCGGGGTTGGCGCGGATACGCAGTATTTT.

The chain links TRBV2 to TRBJ1-6; tentatively, D is TRBD1 (6 bases). The CDR3 covers 17 residues. Germline values: CDR1 SNHLY, CDR2 FYNNEI. V was cut by 4 bases and J by 7 bases, with 20 bases left in between. CDR3 amino acids: CASSVTPLGGSNSPLHF. The CDR3 DNA reads TGTGCCAGCAGTGTAACCCCTCTGGGGGGCAGCAATTCACCCCTCCACTTT.

The chain carries TRBV5-1 and TRBJ2-7, with TRBD1 matching 10 bases. V trimming: 4 bases; J trimming: 3 bases; junction bases outside the gene matches: 7. Per germline, CDR1 SGHRS and CDR2 YFSETQ. The length of the CDR3 is 15 residues. CDR3 nucleotide sequence: TGCGCCAGCAGCACCCTCGGGACAGGGGTCTACGAGCAGTACTTC. This codes for CASSTLGTGVYEQYF.

This chain connects TRBV6-5 to TRBJ2-1; 10 bases map to TRBD2. V shed 6 bases and J 4 bases; nucleotides not matched to a gene: 3. This CDR3 region has 14 residues. Germline CDR1 reads MNHEY; CDR2 reads SVGAGI. The CDR3 DNA is TGTGCCAGCAGCGCGGGACTAGCGTACAATGAGCAGTTCTTC. This sequence encodes CASSAGLAYNEQFF.

The chain is built from TRBV14 and TRBJ1-2; 7 nucleotides match TRBD1. The ends lost 4 bases at V and 2 bases at J; junction bases unmatched: 1. Germline CDR1 and CDR2: SGHDN and FVKESK. The CDR3 extends over 13 amino acids. The CDR3: CASSPTGNYGYTF. CDR3 bases: TGTGCCAGCAGCCCGACAGGGAACTATGGCTACACCTTC. Complete variable domain (other parts from reference TRBV14 and TRBJ1-2): EAGVTQFPSHSVIEKGQTVTLRCDPISGHDNLYWYRRVMGKEIKFLLHFVKESKQDESGMPNNRFLAERTGGTYSTLKVQPAELEDSGVYFCASSPTGNYGYTFGSGTRLTVV.

The chain couples TRBV9 to TRBJ2-7; D unclear. In germline, CDR1 is SGDLS, CDR2 YYNGEE. This CDR3 has 12 residues. V was shortened by 3 bases and J by 6 bases, with 10 bases between the two germline ends. Here the CDR3 DNA reads TGTGCCAGCAGCGCTGGGGTGGGCGAGCAGTACTTC. Translating it yields CASSAGVGEQYF.

The chain employs TRBV13 and TRBJ2-7; tentatively, D is TRBD2 (6 bases). Trimming took off 0 bases at V and 2 bases at J, with 14 bases between the two ends. The CDR3 consists of 16 residues. The germline V gene encodes CDR1 PRHDT and CDR2 FYEKMQ (reference sequence). CDR3 coding DNA: TGTGCCAGCAGCTTAGGAGGCCCCCGGACTACCTACGAGCAGTACTTC. Its protein product is CASSLGGPRTTYEQYF.

CDR3 sequence: CASRRGLDTEAFF. Written as DNA, the CDR3 is TGTGCCAGCAGGAGGGGCCTGGACACTGAAGCTTTCTTT. The V call is TRBV9, the J call TRBJ1-1, with TRBD1 as a possible D gene (5 bases). Trimming pared 5 bases from V and 3 bases from J, leaving 11 bases between. CDR3 length equals 13 residues. Germline CDR1 is SGDLS and CDR2 is YYNGEE.

This chain connects TRBV9 to TRBJ2-2; 7 bases match TRBD1. Germline V gene data show CDR1 as SGDLS and CDR2 as YYNGEE. Trimming removed 7 bases from V and 0 bases from J; junction bases left unmatched: 0. The CDR3 is 13 residues long. The DNA of the CDR3 is TGTGCCAGCGGGACAGCGAACACCGGGGAGCTGTTTTTT. This translates into CASGTANTGELFF.

Turning to this clone: The sample carries other DNA sequences with the same CDR3. The chain carries TRBV4-1 and TRBJ2-7; 12 bases are shared with TRBD1. Germline-derived CDR1 and CDR2 are MGHRA and YSYEKL. The junction had 1 base not matched to a gene; V was cut back by 0 bases and J by 4 bases. The CDR3 runs to 15 residues. The CDR3 nucleotides are TGCGCCAGCAGCCAAGAGGGACAGGGGGCATACGAGCAGTACTTC. The encoded protein is CASSQEGQGAYEQYF.

With respect to this clone: Other DNA sequences in this sample translate to the same CDR3. V is TRBV9 and J is TRBJ2-3, with a tentative D call TRBD2 (5 bases). Trimming cost V 3 bases and J 1 base, with 9 bases left between them. Germline CDR1 SGDLS, CDR2 YYNGEE. This CDR3 has 14 amino acids. CDR3 nucleotides: TGTGCCAGCAGCGCGTCCGGGGGCACAGATACGCAGTATTTT. This gives the protein CASSASGGTDTQYF.

This clone has a single count. This chain links TRBV27 with TRBJ2-7, with D unresolved. The length of the CDR3 is 13 residues. Germline values: CDR1 MNHEY, CDR2 SMNVEV (reference sequence). Trimming left V 3 bases short and J 2 bases short, with 8 bases between. The CDR3 nucleotides read TGTGCCAGCAGTTTCGCTAAGACCTACGAGCAGTACTTC. Translated: CASSFAKTYEQYF.